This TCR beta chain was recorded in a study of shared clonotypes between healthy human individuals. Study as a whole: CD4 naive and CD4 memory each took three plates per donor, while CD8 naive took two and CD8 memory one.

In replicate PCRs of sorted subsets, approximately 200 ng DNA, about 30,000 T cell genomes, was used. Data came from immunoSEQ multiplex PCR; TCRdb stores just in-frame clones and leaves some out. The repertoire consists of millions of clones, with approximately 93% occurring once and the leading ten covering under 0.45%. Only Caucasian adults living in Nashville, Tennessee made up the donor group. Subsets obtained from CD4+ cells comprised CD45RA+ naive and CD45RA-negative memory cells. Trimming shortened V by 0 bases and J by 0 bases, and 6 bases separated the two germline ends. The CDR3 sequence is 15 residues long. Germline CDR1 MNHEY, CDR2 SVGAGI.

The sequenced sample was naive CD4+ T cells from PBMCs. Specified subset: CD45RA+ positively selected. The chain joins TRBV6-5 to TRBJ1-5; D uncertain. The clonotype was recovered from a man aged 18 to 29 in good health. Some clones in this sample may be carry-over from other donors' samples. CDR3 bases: TGTGCCAGCAGTTACTCCTCGGTTAGCAATCAGCCCCAGCATTTT. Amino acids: CASSYSSVSNQPQHF.